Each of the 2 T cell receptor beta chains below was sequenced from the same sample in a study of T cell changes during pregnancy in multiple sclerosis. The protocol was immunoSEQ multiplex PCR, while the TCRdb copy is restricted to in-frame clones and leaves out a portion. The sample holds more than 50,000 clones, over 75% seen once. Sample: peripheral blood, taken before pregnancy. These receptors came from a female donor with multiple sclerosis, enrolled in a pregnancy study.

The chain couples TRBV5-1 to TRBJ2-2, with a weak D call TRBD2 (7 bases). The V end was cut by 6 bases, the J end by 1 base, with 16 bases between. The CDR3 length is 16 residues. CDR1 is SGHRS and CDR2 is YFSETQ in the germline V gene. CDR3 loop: CASTFAGARNTGELFF. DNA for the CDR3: TGCGCCAGCACCTTTGCGGGGGCCCGGAACACCGGGGAGCTGTTTTTT.

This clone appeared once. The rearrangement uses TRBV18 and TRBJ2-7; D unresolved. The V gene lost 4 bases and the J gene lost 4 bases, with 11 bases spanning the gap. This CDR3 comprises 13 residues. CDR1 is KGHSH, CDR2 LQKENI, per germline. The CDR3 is CASSQLESYEQYF. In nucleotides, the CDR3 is TGTGCCAGCTCACAACTGGAGAGTTACGAGCAGTACTTC.